This TCR beta chain was documented in a study of cytomegalovirus exposure and HLA in healthy donors. The study's findings and limits: CMV serostatus was the sole immune exposure information available.

The PCR used 60 Vbeta and 13 Jbeta primers. Original data processing: Counted up in a later analysis, unique TCR beta chains came to some 80 million, with about 9.9 million shared. Sequenced by immunoSEQ multiplex PCR; TCRdb stores in-frame clones only, minus some. V and J calls and clone size are copied from that table; D and trimming were computed from the DNA. The sample lists roughly 130,000 clones; approximately 74% were seen once. Germline V gene lookup returns CDR1 SEHNR and CDR2 FQNEAQ (reference sequence). V was cut by 1 base and J by 3 bases, with 12 bases left in between. This CDR3 contains 15 residues. A remark on this clone: Its antigen is unidentified.

This clonotype was sampled from a man aged 40-49 years in good health and CMV-seropositive. Sequenced material: PBMCs. The chain is built from TRBV7-9 and TRBJ1-1, with a possible D match to TRBD1 (6 bases). CDR3 sequence reads: CASSLGAGADTEAFF. For the CDR3, the DNA is TGTGCCAGCAGCTTAGGGGCAGGGGCGGACACTGAAGCTTTCTTT.